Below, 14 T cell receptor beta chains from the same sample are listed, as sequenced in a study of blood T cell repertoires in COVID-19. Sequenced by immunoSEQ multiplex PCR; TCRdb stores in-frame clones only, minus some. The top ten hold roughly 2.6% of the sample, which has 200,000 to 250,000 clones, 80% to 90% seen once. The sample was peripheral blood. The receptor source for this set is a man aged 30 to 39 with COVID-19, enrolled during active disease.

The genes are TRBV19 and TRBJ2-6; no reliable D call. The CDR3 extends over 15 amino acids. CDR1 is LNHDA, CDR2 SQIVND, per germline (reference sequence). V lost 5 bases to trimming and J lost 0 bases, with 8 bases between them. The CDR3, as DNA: TGTGCCAGTAGTTTCTCGAGCTCTGGGGCCAACGTCCTGACTTTC. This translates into CASSFSSSGANVLTF.

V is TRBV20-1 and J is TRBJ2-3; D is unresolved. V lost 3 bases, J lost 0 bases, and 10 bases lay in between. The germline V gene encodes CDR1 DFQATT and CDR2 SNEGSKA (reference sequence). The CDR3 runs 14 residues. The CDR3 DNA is TGCAGTGCTAGTACCCAGACTAGCACAGATACGCAGTATTTT. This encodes CSASTQTSTDTQYF.

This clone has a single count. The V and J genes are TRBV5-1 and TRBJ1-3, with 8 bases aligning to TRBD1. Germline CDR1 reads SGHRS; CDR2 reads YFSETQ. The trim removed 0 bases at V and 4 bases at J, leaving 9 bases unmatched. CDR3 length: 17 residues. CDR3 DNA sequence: TGCGCCAGCAGCTTGGGGTCTGGGACAGGTTCAGGAAACACCATATATTTT. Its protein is CASSLGSGTGSGNTIYF.

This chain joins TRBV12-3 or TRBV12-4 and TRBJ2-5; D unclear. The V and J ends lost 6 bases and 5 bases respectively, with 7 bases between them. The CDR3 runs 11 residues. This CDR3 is CASRLLETQYF. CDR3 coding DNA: TGTGCCAGCAGGCTATTGGAGACCCAGTACTTC.

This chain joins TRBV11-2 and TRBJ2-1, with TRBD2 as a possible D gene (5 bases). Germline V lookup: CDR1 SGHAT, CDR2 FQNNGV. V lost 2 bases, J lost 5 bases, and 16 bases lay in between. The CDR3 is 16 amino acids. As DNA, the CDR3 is TGTGCCAGCAGCTTAAAAGTGGGAGACTTCCACAATGAGCAGTTCTTC. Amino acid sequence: CASSLKVGDFHNEQFF.

DNA for the CDR3: TGTGCCAGCAGTCTAGCGGGGGGTCAGAATAATGAGCAGTTCTTC. It yields the protein CASSLAGGQNNEQFF. This chain joins TRBV6-2 or TRBV6-3 and TRBJ2-1; TRBD2 agrees at 11 bases. V dropped 5 bases and J dropped 7; count of bases not matched to a gene: 7. Germline V gives CDR1 MNHEY, CDR2 SVGEGT. The CDR3 has 15 amino acids.

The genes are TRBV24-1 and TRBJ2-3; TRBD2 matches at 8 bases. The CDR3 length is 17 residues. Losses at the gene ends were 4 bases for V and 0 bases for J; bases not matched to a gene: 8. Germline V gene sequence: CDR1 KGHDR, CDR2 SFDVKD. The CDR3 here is CATSDQTSGASTDTQYF. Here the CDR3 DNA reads TGTGCCACCAGTGACCAAACTAGCGGAGCTAGCACAGATACGCAGTATTTT.

The CDR3 is CASSFRGRRNGYTF. DNA for the CDR3: TGTGCCAGCAGCTTCAGGGGGCGACGAAATGGCTACACCTTC. J is TRBJ1-2 and V is TRBV7-2, with 8 bases fitting TRBD1. In germline, CDR1 is SGHTA, CDR2 FQGNSA. Trimming took 3 bases from V and 6 from J; bases not matched to a gene: 6. The CDR3 length is 14 residues.

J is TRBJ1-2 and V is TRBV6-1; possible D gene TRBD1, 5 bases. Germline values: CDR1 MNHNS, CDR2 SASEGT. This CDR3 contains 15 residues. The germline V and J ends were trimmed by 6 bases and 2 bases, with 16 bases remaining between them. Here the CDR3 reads CASSYDPYRNYGYTF. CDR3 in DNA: TGTGCCAGCAGCTACGACCCCTACAGGAACTATGGCTACACCTTC.

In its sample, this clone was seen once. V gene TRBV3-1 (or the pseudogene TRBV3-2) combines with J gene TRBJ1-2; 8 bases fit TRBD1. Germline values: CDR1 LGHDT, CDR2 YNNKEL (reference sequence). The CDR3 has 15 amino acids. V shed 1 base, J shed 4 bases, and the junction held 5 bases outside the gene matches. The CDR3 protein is CASSQGRTGFYGYTF. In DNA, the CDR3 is TGTGCCAGCAGCCAAGGCAGGACAGGGTTCTATGGCTACACCTTC.

The CDR3, as DNA: TGTGCCAGCAGGCCCTGGGGCGCAGATACGCAGTATTTT. This sequence encodes CASRPWGADTQYF. The chain is built from TRBV19 and TRBJ2-3; maybe TRBD1 (5 bases). V was pared by 9 bases and J by 4 bases, with 14 bases between. Per the germline V gene, CDR1 is LNHDA and CDR2 is SQIVND (reference sequence). CDR3 length: 13 residues.

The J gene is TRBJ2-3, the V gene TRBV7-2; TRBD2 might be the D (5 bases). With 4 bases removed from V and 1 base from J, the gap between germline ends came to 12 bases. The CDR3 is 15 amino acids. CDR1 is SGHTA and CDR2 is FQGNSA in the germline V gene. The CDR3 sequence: CASSSDYLRTDTQYF. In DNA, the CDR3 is TGTGCCAGCAGCTCAGACTACCTCCGCACAGATACGCAGTATTTT.

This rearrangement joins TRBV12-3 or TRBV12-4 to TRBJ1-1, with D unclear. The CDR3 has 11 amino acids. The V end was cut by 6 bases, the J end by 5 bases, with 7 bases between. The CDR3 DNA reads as TGTGCCAGCAGCCAACTTACTGAAGCTTTCTTT. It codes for CASSQLTEAFF.

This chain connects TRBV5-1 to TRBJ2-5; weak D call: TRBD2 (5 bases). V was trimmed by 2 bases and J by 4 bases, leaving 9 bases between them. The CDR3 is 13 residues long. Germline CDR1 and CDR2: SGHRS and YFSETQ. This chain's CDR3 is CASSFSGPETQYF. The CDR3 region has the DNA TGCGCCAGCAGCTTCAGCGGCCCAGAGACCCAGTACTTC.